This T cell receptor (beta chain) was captured by sequencing in a study of blood T cell repertoires in COVID-19. In the study overall: Samples came from the United States, Italy and Spain, spanning acute and convalescent COVID-19. Nucleic acid was either cDNA or gDNA, and it came from T cells, B-cell-depleted T cells, or PBMCs.

The CDR3 is 15 residues long. V lost 6 bases, J lost 2 bases, and 8 bases stayed unmatched. Germline assignment: CDR1 SQVTM and CDR2 ANQGSEA. The count of this clone is one. Authors' analysis steps: Nucleated cell number was recorded as an estimate derived from reference gene primer amplification. Using immunoSEQ multiplex PCR, the repertoire was profiled, and TCRdb retains in-frame clones only, with some absent. The DNA gave D and trimming, while V, J and clone size come from that table. The table shows about 200,000 clones, with about nine tenths occurring only once. The chain joins TRBV29-1 to TRBJ2-3; 10 nucleotides line up with TRBD1. This sequence originates from a man aged 45 to 65 with acute or convalescent COVID-19. The sample was peripheral blood. The CDR3: CSVAKGQGITDTQYF. DNA of the CDR3: TGCAGCGTAGCAAAGGGACAGGGGATCACAGATACGCAGTATTTT.